These 17 T cell receptor beta chains were sequenced from one sample in a study of technical replicates of blood from several donors. Sequencing was performed with immunoSEQ multiplex PCR; in TCRdb, only in-frame clones are kept and a portion is missing. The table includes tens of thousands of clones, over 90% detected once. Sequencing was done on a sample of PBMCs. The receptor set was obtained from a human donor in good health. Some clones in this sample may be carry-over from other donors' samples.

Here the CDR3 DNA reads TGTGCCAGCAGGGAGACTCTAGCGGGGGGGTACGAGCAGTACTTC. It translates to CASRETLAGGYEQYF. V gene TRBV6-5 combines with J gene TRBJ2-7; 12 bases fit TRBD2. CDR3 length: 15 residues. Germline V gene data show CDR1 as MNHEY and CDR2 as SVGAGI. Losses at the gene ends were 6 bases for V and 4 bases for J; bases not matched to a gene: 7.

The chain couples TRBV30 to TRBJ2-3, with D hard to call. Trimming took 0 bases from V and 5 from J, leaving 12 bases between them. The CDR3 runs 14 residues. CDR1 and CDR2 from the germline V gene are GTSNPN and SVGIG (reference sequence). CDR3 DNA: TGTGCCTGGAGTGTAGAGGCCTTAAAAGATACGCAGTATTTT. It is translated as CAWSVEALKDTQYF.

This rearrangement joins TRBV5-1 to TRBJ1-4; TRBD1 matches 12 bases. This CDR3 has 16 amino acids. Germline CDR1 and CDR2: SGHRS and YFSETQ. V trimming: 3 bases; J trimming: 8 bases; junction bases outside the gene matches: 8. In DNA, the CDR3 is TGCGCCAGCAGCTCCGGGACAGGGGGCGGGTTAGAAAAACTGTTTTTT. Translation: CASSSGTGGGLEKLFF.

The rearrangement joins TRBV5-6 to TRBJ2-2, with D possibly being TRBD2 (5 bases). Germline assignment: CDR1 SGHDT and CDR2 YYEEEE. Deletions cut 4 bases from V and 4 bases from J, with 11 bases between. CDR3 length: 14 residues. The CDR3 DNA follows: TGTGCCAGCAGCCCGAGGGTTGGCACCGGGGAGCTGTTTTTT. Amino acids: CASSPRVGTGELFF.

The chain is built from TRBV25-1 and TRBJ2-2; 8 bases agree with TRBD2. The CDR3 length is 16 residues. J was trimmed by 0 bases and V by 7 bases; bases with no gene match: 7. CDR1 and CDR2 from the germline V gene are MGHDK and SYGVNS. In nucleotides, the CDR3 is TGTGCCAGCACGCCCCTAGCGGGCGCGAACACCGGGGAGCTGTTTTTT. It yields the protein CASTPLAGANTGELFF.

This clone was seen only once. The chain joins TRBV7-8 to TRBJ1-1; tentatively, D is TRBD1 (6 bases). The CDR3 is 15 residues long. Germline V lookup: CDR1 SGHVS, CDR2 FQNEAQ. V gave up 7 bases and J gave up 0 bases, with 15 bases separating them. The CDR3 loop reads CASTHRAVLNTEAFF. CDR3 coding DNA: TGTGCCAGCACCCACAGGGCAGTTTTGAACACTGAAGCTTTCTTT.

The chain employs TRBV6-1 and TRBJ2-3, with TRBD1 matching over 10 bases. The CDR3 is made up of 14 amino acids. Germline V gene lookup returns CDR1 MNHNS and CDR2 SASEGT. V trimming: 7 bases; J trimming: 2 bases; junction bases outside the gene matches: 3. CDR3 DNA sequence: TGTGCCAGCACCGACAGGGGGCTCACAGATACGCAGTATTTT. It is translated as CASTDRGLTDTQYF.

Only one count was recorded for this clone. The genes are TRBV6-5 and TRBJ2-7; 10 bases align to TRBD2. V shed 4 bases and J 0 bases; nucleotides not matched to a gene: 6. The CDR3 sequence is 16 residues long. The V gene's germline CDR1 is MNHEY and CDR2 SVGAGI. The CDR3 loop reads CASSSTLAGSSYEQYF. The CDR3 DNA reads TGTGCCAGCAGTTCCACACTAGCGGGGAGCTCCTACGAGCAGTACTTC.

The gene calls are TRBV2 and TRBJ2-7; D is ambiguous. The CDR3 is made up of 11 amino acids. The V end was cut by 6 bases, the J end by 5 bases, with 8 bases between. Looked up from germline, CDR1 is SNHLY and CDR2 is FYNNEI. CDR3 protein: CASSPWHEQYF. CDR3 nucleotide sequence: TGTGCCAGCAGCCCGTGGCACGAGCAGTACTTC.

CDR3 residues: CASAGPSYNEQFF. The DNA of the CDR3 is TGTGCCAGTGCGGGTCCCTCCTACAATGAGCAGTTCTTC. This chain joins TRBV7-8 and TRBJ2-1; D is perhaps TRBD2 (5 bases). Deletions cut 9 bases from V and 0 bases from J, with 9 bases between. Germline-derived CDR1 and CDR2 are SGHVS and FQNEAQ. The CDR3 extends over 13 amino acids. The complete variable domain, with remaining parts taken from reference TRBV7-8 and TRBJ2-1, reads GAGVSQSPRYKVAKRGQDVALRCDPISGHVSLFWYQQALGQGPEFLTYFQNEAQLDKSGLPSDRFFAERPEGSVSTLKIQRTQQEDSAVYLCASAGPSYNEQFFGPGTRLTVL.

This chain connects TRBV5-4 to TRBJ1-6, with no clear D. V gave up 4 bases and J gave up 2 bases, with 10 bases separating them. CDR3 length: 15 amino acids. Germline CDR1 is SGHNT and CDR2 is YYREEE (reference sequence). CDR3 protein: CASSRGVTYNSPLHF. CDR3 DNA sequence: TGTGCCAGCAGCCGGGGAGTTACCTATAATTCACCCCTCCACTTT.

This clone has just one count. V is TRBV7-2 and J is TRBJ1-1; a possible D gene is TRBD1 (6 bases). V lost 1 base and J 6 bases, leaving 21 bases between the germline ends. Looked up from germline, CDR1 is SGHTA and CDR2 is FQGNSA. There are 17 residues in the CDR3. The CDR3 loop reads CASSLDIFGRGIAEAFF. The DNA of the CDR3 is TGTGCCAGCAGCTTAGACATTTTTGGCAGGGGAATCGCTGAAGCTTTCTTT.

The CDR3 region is CASSLRPEGRNTEAFF. CDR3 nucleotides: TGTGCCAGCAGTTTACGACCGGAGGGCAGGAACACTGAAGCTTTCTTT. V usage is TRBV27 and J usage is TRBJ1-1; D ambiguous. The CDR3 is 16 amino acids. V gave up 2 bases and J gave up 1 base, with 14 bases separating them. The germline CDR1 and CDR2 sequences are MNHEY and SMNVEV (reference sequence).

Points on this clone: Other DNA sequences within the sample encode an identical CDR3. The V gene is TRBV5-1, the J gene TRBJ2-1; tentative D call: TRBD2 (6 bases). V was cut by 8 bases and J by 4 bases, with 16 bases left in between. This CDR3 spans 14 amino acids. Germline V gives CDR1 SGHRS, CDR2 YFSETQ. This CDR3 reads CASSLSGAYNEQFF. Here the CDR3 DNA reads TGCGCCAGTTCTTTATCGGGAGCTTACAATGAGCAGTTCTTC.

CDR3 DNA: TGCGCCAGCAGCTTGGGTCCAGAACAAGAGACCCAGTACTTC. Its translation: CASSLGPEQETQYF. The genes are TRBV5-1 and TRBJ2-5; D uncertain. CDR3 size: 14 residues. The V end was cut by 0 bases, the J end by 2 bases, with 8 bases between. CDR1 and CDR2 (germline): SGHRS, YFSETQ.

The rearrangement joins TRBV5-6 to TRBJ2-3, with 10 bases matching TRBD2. The CDR3 spans 14 residues. V dropped 3 bases and J dropped 6; count of bases not matched to a gene: 4. Germline V CDR1 and CDR2: SGHDT, YYEEEE. This CDR3 is CASSSLAGVDTQYF. Written as DNA, the CDR3 is TGTGCCAGCAGCTCCCTAGCGGGGGTTGATACGCAGTATTTT.

V gene TRBV5-6 combines with J gene TRBJ1-2; 8 bases are shared with TRBD1. The CDR3 length is 14 residues. V shed 0 bases and J 8 bases; nucleotides not matched to a gene: 6. Germline assignment: CDR1 SGHDT and CDR2 YYEEEE. The CDR3 DNA reads TGTGCCAGCAGCTTGGCGACAGGGGCTCGCGGCTACACCTTC. Protein product: CASSLATGARGYTF.